This T cell receptor beta chain was sequenced in a study of CD8+ T cells in alopecia areata. At the level of the study: Grafts of skin from C3H/HeJ donors aged roughly 6-12 months with spontaneous alopecia went to female C3H/HeJ mice aged roughly 7-11 weeks. Regarding the study as a whole: Lesional tissue from the scalp (especially in alopecia totalis/universalis) showed higher clonality than normal scalp.

V dropped 8 bases and J dropped 1 base, with 6 bases sitting between them. The CDR3 has 12 residues. Germline lookup yields CDR1 NNHDY and CDR2 SYVADS. After isolation, RNA underwent reverse transcription to generate cDNA as the sequencing template. The assay was immunoSEQ multiplex PCR, and TCRdb's table has in-frame clones only and misses some. Sampling found approximately 280,000 clones, none seen once. As to this clone: Antigen specificity is unknown. Each gene name is a mouse one. The read halts 4 residues ahead of the CDR3 end, with the missing end drawn from the germline J gene.

It was with CD4, CD8alpha, NKG2D, NKG2ACE and other markers that pooled cutaneous lymph node cells were sorted. The receptor was derived from a C3H/HeJ mouse with alopecia areata. This strain has MHC haplotype H2-k. The genes are TRBV13-3 and TRBJ2-2, with a weak D call TRBD2 (5 bases). Sequencing was performed on CD4+ T cells sorted from a lymph node. CDR3 bases read: TGTGCCAGTGGGGAAAACACCGGG. Amino acid sequence: CASGENTG. The full CDR3 protein is CASGENTGQLYF.